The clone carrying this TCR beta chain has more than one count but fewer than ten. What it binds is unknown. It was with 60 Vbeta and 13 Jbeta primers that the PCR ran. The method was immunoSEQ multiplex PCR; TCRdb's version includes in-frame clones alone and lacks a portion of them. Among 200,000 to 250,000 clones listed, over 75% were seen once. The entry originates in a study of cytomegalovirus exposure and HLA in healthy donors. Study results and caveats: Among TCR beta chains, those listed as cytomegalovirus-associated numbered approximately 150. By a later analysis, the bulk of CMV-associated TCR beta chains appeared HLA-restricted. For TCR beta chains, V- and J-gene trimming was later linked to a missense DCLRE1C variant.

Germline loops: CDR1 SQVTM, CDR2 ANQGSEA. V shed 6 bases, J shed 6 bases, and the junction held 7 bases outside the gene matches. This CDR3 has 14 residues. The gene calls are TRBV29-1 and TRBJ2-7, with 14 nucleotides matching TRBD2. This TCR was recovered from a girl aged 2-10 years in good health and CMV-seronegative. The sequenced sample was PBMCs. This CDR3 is CSVMGLAGVTEQYF. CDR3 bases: TGCAGCGTAATGGGACTAGCGGGAGTAACCGAGCAGTACTTC.